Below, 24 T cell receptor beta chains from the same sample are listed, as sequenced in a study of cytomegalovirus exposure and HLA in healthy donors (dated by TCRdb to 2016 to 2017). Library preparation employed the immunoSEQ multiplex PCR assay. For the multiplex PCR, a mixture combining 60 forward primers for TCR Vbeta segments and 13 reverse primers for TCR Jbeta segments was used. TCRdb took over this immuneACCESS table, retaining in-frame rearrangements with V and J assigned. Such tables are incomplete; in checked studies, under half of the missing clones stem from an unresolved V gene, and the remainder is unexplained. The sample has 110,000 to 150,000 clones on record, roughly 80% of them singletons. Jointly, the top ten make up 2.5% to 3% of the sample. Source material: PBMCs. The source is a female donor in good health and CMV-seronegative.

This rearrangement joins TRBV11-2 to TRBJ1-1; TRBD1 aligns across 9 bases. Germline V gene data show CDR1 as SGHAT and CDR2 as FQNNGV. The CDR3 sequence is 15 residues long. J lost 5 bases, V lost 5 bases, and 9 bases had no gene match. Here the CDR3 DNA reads TGTGCCAGCAGCCCCGGGACAGGGCCGAGAACTGAAGCTTTCTTT. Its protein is CASSPGTGPRTEAFF.

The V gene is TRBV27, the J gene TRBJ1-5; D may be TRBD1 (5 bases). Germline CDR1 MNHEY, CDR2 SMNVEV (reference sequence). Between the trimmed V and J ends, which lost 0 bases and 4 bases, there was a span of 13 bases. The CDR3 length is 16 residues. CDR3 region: CASSLSRQPGNQPQHF. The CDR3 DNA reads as TGTGCCAGCAGTTTATCTAGGCAGCCAGGGAATCAGCCCCAGCATTTT.

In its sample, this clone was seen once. CDR3 in amino acids: CASSRGTSSVNSYEQYF. CDR3 nucleotide sequence: TGTGCCAGCAGTCGAGGGACTTCTAGCGTCAACTCCTACGAGCAGTACTTC. The rearrangement links TRBV27 to TRBJ2-7, with D perhaps matching TRBD2 (6 bases). The germline V and J ends were trimmed by 5 bases and 0 bases, with 20 bases remaining between them. Germline V gene sequence: CDR1 MNHEY, CDR2 SMNVEV (reference sequence). The CDR3 is 17 amino acids.

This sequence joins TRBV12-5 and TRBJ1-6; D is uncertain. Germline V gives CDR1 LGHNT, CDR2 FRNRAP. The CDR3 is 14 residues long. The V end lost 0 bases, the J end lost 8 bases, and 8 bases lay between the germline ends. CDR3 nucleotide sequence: TGTGCTAGTGGTTTGGTACAAAGTGATTCACCCCTCCACTTT. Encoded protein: CASGLVQSDSPLHF.

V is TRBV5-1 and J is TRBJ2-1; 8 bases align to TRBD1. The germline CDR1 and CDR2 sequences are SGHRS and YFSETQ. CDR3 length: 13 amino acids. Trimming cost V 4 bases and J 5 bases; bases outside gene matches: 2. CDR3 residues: CASSRTGNNEQFF. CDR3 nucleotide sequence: TGCGCCAGCAGCCGGACAGGGAACAATGAGCAGTTCTTC.

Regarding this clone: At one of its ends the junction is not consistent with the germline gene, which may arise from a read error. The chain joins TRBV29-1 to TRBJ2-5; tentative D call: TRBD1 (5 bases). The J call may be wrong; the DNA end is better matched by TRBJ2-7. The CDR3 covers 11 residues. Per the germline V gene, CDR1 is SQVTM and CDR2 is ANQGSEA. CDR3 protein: CSVGTSSEQYF. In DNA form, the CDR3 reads TGCAGCGTTGGGACATCCTCCGAGCAGTACTTC.

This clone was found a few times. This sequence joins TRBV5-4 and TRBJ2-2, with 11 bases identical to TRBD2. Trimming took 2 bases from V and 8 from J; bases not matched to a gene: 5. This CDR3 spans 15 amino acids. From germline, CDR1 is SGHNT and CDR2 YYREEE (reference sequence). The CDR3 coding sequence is TGTGCCAGCAGCTTTAGCGGGAGGGCGACGGGGGAGCTGTTTTTT. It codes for CASSFSGRATGELFF.

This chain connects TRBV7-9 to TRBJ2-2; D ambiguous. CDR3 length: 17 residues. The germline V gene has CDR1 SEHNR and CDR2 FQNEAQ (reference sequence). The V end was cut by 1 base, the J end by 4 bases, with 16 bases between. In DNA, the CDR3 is TGTGCCAGCAGCTTAGGCAGGCTCGGTCGTGGCACCGGGGAGCTGTTTTTT. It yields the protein CASSLGRLGRGTGELFF.

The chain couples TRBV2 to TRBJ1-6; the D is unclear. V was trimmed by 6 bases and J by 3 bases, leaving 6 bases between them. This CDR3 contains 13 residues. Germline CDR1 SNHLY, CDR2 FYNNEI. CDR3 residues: CASRVDYNSPLHF. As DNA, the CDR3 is TGTGCCAGCAGGGTAGACTATAATTCACCCCTCCACTTT.

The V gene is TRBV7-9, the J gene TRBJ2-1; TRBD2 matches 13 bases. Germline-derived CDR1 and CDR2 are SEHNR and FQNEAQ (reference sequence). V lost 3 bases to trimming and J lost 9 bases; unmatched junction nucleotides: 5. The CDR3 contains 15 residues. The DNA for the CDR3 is TGTGCCAGCAGCTTCGGACTAGCGGGAGTGGGTGAGCAGTTCTTC. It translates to CASSFGLAGVGEQFF.

Written as DNA, the CDR3 is TGTGCCATCAGTGAGTCCGGGACAGGGGGCAGGGATACGCAGTATTTT. Its protein product is CAISESGTGGRDTQYF. V usage is TRBV10-3 and J usage is TRBJ2-3, with 12 bases matching TRBD1. Per the germline V gene, CDR1 is ENHRY and CDR2 is SYGVKD. Trimming took 0 bases from V and 6 from J; bases not matched to a gene: 4. This CDR3 contains 16 residues.

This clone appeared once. This CDR3 is CASSREELSGYTF. The DNA for the CDR3 is TGTGCCAGCTCCCGGGAGGAGCTGTCGGGCTACACCTTC. The chain couples TRBV9 to TRBJ1-2; no reliable D call. V was clipped by 7 bases and J by 8 bases, with 18 bases between them. The CDR3 covers 13 residues. CDR1 is SGDLS, CDR2 YYNGEE, per germline.

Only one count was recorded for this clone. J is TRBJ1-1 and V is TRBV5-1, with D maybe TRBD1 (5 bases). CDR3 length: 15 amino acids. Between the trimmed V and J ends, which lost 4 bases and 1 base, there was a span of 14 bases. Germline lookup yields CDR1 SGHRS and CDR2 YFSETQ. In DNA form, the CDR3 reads TGCGCCAGCAGCAAGGACATTATGGGGAACACTGAAGCTTTCTTT. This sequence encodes CASSKDIMGNTEAFF.

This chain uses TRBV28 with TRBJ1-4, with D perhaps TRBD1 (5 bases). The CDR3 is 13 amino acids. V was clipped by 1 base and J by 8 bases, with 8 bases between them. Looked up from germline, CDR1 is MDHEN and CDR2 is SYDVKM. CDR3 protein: CASSLSGYEKLFF. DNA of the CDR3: TGTGCCAGCAGTTTATCAGGGTACGAAAAACTGTTTTTT.

CDR3 sequence reads: CASRPDRDNEKLFF. CDR3 coding DNA: TGCGCCAGCAGACCCGACAGGGATAATGAAAAACTGTTTTTT. The chain combines TRBV10-1 with TRBJ1-4; 7 positions agree with TRBD1. CDR1 is WNHNN, CDR2 SYGVQD, per germline (reference sequence). The CDR3 consists of 14 residues. Losses at the gene ends were 6 bases for V and 4 bases for J; bases not matched to a gene: 5.

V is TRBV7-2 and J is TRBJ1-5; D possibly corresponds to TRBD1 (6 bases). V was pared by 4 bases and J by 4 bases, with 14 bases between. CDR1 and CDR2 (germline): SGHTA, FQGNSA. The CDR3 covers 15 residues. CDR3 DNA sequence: TGTGCCAGCAGCTCAAGGGGGTTAGGGAATCAGCCCCAGCATTTT. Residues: CASSSRGLGNQPQHF.

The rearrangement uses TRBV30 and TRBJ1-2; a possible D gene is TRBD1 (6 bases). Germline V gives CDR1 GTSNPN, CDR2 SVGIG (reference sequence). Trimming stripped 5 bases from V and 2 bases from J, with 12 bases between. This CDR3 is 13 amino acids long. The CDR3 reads CAWARQGNYGYTF. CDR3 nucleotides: TGTGCCTGGGCTAGGCAGGGGAACTATGGCTACACCTTC.

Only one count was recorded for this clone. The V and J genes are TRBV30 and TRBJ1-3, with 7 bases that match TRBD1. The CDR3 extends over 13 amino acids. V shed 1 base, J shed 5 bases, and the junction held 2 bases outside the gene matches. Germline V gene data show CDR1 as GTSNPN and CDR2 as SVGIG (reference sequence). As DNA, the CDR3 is TGTGCCTGGAGTGGACAGGGTAGAAACACCATATATTTT. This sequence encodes CAWSGQGRNTIYF.

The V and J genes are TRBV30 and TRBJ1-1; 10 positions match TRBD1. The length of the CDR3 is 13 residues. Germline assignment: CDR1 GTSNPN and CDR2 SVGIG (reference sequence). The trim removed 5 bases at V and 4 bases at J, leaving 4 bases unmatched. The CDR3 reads CAWDRGRSTEAFF. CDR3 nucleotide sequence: TGTGCCTGGGACAGGGGGCGGTCCACTGAAGCTTTCTTT.

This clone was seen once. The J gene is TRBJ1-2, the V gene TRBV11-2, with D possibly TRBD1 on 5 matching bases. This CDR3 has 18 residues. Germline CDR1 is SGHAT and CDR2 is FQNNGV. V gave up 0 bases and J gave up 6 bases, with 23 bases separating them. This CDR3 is CASSLDREEGTARDGYTF. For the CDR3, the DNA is TGTGCCAGCAGCTTAGATCGAGAGGAGGGGACCGCGCGGGATGGCTACACCTTC.

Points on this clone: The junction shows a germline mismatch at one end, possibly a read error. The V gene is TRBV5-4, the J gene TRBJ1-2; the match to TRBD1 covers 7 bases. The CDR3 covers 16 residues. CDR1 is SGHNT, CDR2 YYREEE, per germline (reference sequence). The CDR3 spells CASSPEWTGARGGYPF. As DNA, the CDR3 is TGTGCCAGCAGCCCTGAATGGACAGGTGCAAGGGGAGGCTACCCCTTC.

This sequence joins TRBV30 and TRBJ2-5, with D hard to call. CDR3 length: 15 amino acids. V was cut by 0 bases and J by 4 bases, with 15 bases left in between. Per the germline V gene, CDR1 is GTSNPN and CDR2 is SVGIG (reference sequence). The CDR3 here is CAWSVQASPRETQYF. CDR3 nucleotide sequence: TGTGCCTGGAGTGTTCAAGCGAGTCCCCGAGAGACCCAGTACTTC.

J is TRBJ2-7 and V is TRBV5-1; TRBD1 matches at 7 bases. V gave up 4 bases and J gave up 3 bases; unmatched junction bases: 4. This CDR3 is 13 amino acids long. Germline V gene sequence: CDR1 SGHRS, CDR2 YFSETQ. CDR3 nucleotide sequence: TGCGCCAGCAGCGAAGGGACAGACTACGAGCAGTACTTC. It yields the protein CASSEGTDYEQYF.

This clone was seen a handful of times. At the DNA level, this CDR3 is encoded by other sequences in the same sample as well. The CDR3, as DNA: TGTGCCAGCAGCCCCCTGAGCGGGACGGGCGGGGAGCTGTTTTTT. This translates into CASSPLSGTGGELFF. The rearrangement links TRBV6-6 to TRBJ2-2; 7 bases map to TRBD2. V was clipped by 6 bases and J by 7 bases; unmatched bases: 11. This CDR3 is built from 15 residues. Germline values: CDR1 MNHNY, CDR2 SVGAGI (reference sequence).